This T cell receptor beta chain is from a study of shared clonotypes between healthy human individuals. Study-wide results and limits: It was only blood that was sampled, and tissue repertoires likely differ.

CDR1 is MNHNS, CDR2 SASEGT, per germline. The CDR3 sequence is 14 residues long. The junction had 5 bases not matched to a gene; V was cut back by 2 bases and J by 6 bases. On this clone: As yet, its antigen is unknown.

The run depth of the assay was deep. Clones were read by immunoSEQ multiplex PCR, and TCRdb kept only the in-frame ones, dropping some. Of roughly 640,000 clones detected, 74% appear once; the ten largest clones hold around 1.6%. The V call is TRBV6-1, the J call TRBJ2-3; TRBD2 aligns across 7 bases. Sequencing used memory CD4+ T cells sorted from blood. Subset reported: CD45RA-negative fraction. The clonotype was recovered from a woman aged 25 to 39 in good health. The CDR3 nucleotides read TGTGCCAGCAGTGAAAGGGAGGGCGATGATACGCAGTATTTT. Its protein product is CASSEREGDDTQYF.